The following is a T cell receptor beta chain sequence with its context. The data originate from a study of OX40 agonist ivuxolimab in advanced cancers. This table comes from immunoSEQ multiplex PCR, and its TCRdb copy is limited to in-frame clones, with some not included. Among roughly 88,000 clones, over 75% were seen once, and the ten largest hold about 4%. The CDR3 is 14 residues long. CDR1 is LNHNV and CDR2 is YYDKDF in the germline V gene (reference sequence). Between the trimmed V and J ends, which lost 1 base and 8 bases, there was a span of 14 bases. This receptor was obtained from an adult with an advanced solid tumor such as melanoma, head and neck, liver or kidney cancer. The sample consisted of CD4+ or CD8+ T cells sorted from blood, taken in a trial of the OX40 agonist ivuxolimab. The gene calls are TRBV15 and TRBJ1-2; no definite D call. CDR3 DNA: TGTGCCACCAGCAGAGGAAGCTCAGAAGGGGGCTACACCTTC. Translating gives CATSRGSSEGGYTF.